This T cell receptor beta chain was retrieved from a study of T cell changes during pregnancy in multiple sclerosis. Only in-frame clones appear in the TCRdb table, and some are missing; sequencing was by immunoSEQ multiplex PCR. The repertoire holds roughly 28,000 clones, with around nine tenths as singletons. V lost 2 bases, J lost 3 bases, and 10 bases stayed unmatched. Germline V gives CDR1 MNHEY, CDR2 SMNVEV (reference sequence). The CDR3 has 16 residues. The chain combines TRBV27 with TRBJ2-7, with 7 bases identical to TRBD1. The sequencing used CD8+ T cells from peripheral blood mononuclear cells, collected before pregnancy. The sequence came from a female donor with multiple sclerosis, enrolled in a pregnancy study. The CDR3 sequence is CASSLTGDLGHYEQYF. The CDR3 DNA reads TGTGCCAGCAGTTTAACAGGGGATTTGGGTCACTACGAGCAGTACTTC.